Below, 3 T cell receptor beta chains from the same sample are listed, as sequenced in a study of T cells in Graves' hyperthyroidism and ophthalmopathy (dated by TCRdb to about 2019). Receptors were amplified or captured by multiplex PCR. Sequencing used an Illumina HiSeq 2000. TCR beta CDR3 regions were amplified from RNA transcripts. A first-round RT-PCR of the TCR CDR3 used the HTBI primer set with the Qiagen OneStep RT-PCR kit. TCRdb trimmed public reads at Q25 via fastp, called clones via MiXCR and kept in-frame beta chains. Rows with one shared CDR3 protein collapse into an entry with the most common genes and DNA. This sample has more than 350,000 distinct CDR3 sequences in its table, and roughly 15% of those were observed once. In total, the top ten clones hold less than 20% of the sample. Sequencing input: blood. These receptors all come from a young woman with Graves' ophthalmopathy.

This clonotype came up many times. The genes are TRBV28 and TRBJ2-5; the D gene could be TRBD1 or TRBD2 (5 bases each). Germline V lookup: CDR1 MDHEN, CDR2 SYDVKM. This CDR3 contains 14 residues. Between the trimmed V and J ends, which lost 3 bases and 2 bases, there was a span of 10 bases. In nucleotides, the CDR3 is TGTGCCAGCAGTTTTGCTGGGGGACAAGAGACCCAGTACTTC. This encodes CASSFAGGQETQYF.

This clonotype was observed many times. This chain uses TRBV28 with TRBJ2-3; D may be TRBD1 (6 bases). Trimming cost V 2 bases and J 8 bases, with 17 bases left between them. The germline V gene encodes CDR1 MDHEN and CDR2 SYDVKM. This CDR3 spans 15 amino acids. The CDR3 region has the DNA TGTGCCAGCAGTTTAGATGACAGGTGGTTGGGTACGCAGTATTTT. Translated, it gives CASSLDDRWLGTQYF.

This clonotype has a count of ten or more. The V and J genes are TRBV11-3 and TRBJ2-7; 7 positions match TRBD1. The CDR3 spans 19 residues. J gave up 2 bases and V 0 bases, and 16 bases lay outside the gene matches. Germline CDR1 is SGHNT and CDR2 is YENEEA. CDR3 sequence (DNA): TGTGCCAGCAGCTTAGAAGTGGAGTCGAACAGGGGCTTTACCTACGAGCAGTACTTC. Its protein is CASSLEVESNRGFTYEQYF.